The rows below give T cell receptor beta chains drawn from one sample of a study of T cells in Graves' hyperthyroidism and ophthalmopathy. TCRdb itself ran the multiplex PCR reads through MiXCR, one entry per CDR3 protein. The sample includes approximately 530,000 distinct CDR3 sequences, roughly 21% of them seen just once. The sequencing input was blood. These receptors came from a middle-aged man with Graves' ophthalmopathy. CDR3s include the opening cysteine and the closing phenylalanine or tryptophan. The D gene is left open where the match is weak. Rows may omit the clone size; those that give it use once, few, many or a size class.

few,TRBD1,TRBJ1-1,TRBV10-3,TGTGCCATCAGTAGACAGGGGGCCACTGGAGCTTTCTTT,CAISRQGATGAFF
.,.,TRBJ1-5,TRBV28,TGTGCCAGCAGGGCCCTAGGGGGGAGGGGTCAGCCCCAGCATTTT,CASRALGGRGQPQHF
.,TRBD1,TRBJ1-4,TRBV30,TGTGCCTTTTTGGGACAGGGTGCAACTAATGAAAAACTGTTTTTT,CAFLGQGATNEKLFF
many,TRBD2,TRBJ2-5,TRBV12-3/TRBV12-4,TGTGCCAGCAGTCTAGCGGGAGAAGGGTGGGAGACCCAGTACTTC,CASSLAGEGWETQYF
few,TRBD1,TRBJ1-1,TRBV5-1,TGCGCCAGCAGCCATGAGGGGGCGAACACTGAAGCTTTCTTT,CASSHEGANTEAFF
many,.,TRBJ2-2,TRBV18,TGTGCCAGCTCACCACCCACTCTGAACACCGGGGAGCTGTTTTTT,CASSPPTLNTGELFF
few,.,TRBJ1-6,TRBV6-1,TGTGCCAGCAGTGACAGGAACCTTTCACCCCTCCACTTT,CASSDRNLSPLHF
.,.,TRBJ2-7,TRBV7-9,TGTGCCAGCTCCCAACGGCCAGCGGTGCGGCCCTACGAGCAGTACTTC,CASSQRPAVRPYEQYF
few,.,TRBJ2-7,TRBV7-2,TGTGCCAGCAGCTTAGCGTTGGAGCAGTACTTC,CASSLALEQYF
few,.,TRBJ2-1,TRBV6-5,TGTGCCAGCAGTTACAAGGGGCTAAATGAGCAGTTCTTC,CASSYKGLNEQFF
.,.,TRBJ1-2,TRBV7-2,TGTGCCAGCAGCTCCCGTTGGATTCTCTATGGCTACACCTTC,CASSSRWILYGYTF
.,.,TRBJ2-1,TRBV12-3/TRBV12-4,TGTGCCAGCAGTCCCTCCCCTAGCGACCCGCAGTTCTTC,CASSPSPSDPQFF
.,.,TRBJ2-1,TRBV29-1,TGCAGCGTTGAAGGAGGGGAGCACCGAGGCAATGAGCAGTTCTTC,CSVEGGEHRGNEQFF
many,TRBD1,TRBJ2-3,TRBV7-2,TGTGCCAGCAGCTTAGAAGACAGGGTCTCCGATACGCAGTATTTT,CASSLEDRVSDTQYF
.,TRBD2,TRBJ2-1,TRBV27,TGTGCCAGCAGTTTTGGCGGGAGTATCGACTACAATGAGCAGTTCTTC,CASSFGGSIDYNEQFF
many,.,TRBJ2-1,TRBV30,TGTGCCTGGAGTGTACATTCGCTCCCTCCGTCCGATGAGCAGTTCTTC,CAWSVHSLPPSDEQFF
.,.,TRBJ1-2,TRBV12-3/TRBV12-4,TGTGCCAGCAGTTTGACAACAAGGGGCTATGGCTACACCTTC,CASSLTTRGYGYTF
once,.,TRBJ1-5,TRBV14,TGTGCCAGCAGCCAAGAGGTCCTCCTTAATCAGCCCCAGCATTTT,CASSQEVLLNQPQHF
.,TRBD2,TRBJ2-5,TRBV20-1,TGCAGTGCTAGAGATCTAGCGGGGAGGGGAGAGACCCAGTACTTC,CSARDLAGRGETQYF
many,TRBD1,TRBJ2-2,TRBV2,TGTGCCAGCACCCTTTGGACAGGACCCACCGGGGAGCTGTTTTTT,CASTLWTGPTGELFF
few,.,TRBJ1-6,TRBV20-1,TGCAGTGCTACCCCAACGGGGGCATCCTATAATTCACCCCTCCACTTT,CSATPTGASYNSPLHF
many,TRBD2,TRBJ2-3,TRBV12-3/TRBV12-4,TGTGCCAGCATCCCCTTAGCGGGGGGGCATACAGATACGCAGTATTTT,CASIPLAGGHTDTQYF
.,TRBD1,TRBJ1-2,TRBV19,TGTGCCAGTAAGGACAGGGCCCACGTCGCCAATGGCTACACCTTC,CASKDRAHVANGYTF
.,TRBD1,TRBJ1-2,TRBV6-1,TGTGCCAGCTACGACAGGGGGCTTATTTACACCTTC,CASYDRGLIYTF
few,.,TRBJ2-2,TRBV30,TGTGCCTGGAGGAATCCAGTGGGCCGGGAGCTGTTTTTT,CAWRNPVGRELFF
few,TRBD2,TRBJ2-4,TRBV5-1,TGCGCCAGCAGCTTGGCTACAGCGGGAGACATTCAGTACTTC,CASSLATAGDIQYF
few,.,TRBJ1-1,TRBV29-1,TGCAGCGCGCAAGCTCAGGGAAACACTGAAGCTTTCTTT,CSAQAQGNTEAFF
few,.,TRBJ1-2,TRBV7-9,TGTGCCAGCGGCAGCAGCCAGAGTCTGTCCTACACCTTC,CASGSSQSLSYTF
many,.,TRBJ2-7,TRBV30,TGTGCCTGGAGTCACGCTAGACGGTACTACGAGCAGTACTTC,CAWSHARRYYEQYF
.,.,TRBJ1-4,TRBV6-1,TGTGCCAGCAGTAATACAGATGTGGCGTTTGGTGAAAAACTGTTTTTT,CASSNTDVAFGEKLFF
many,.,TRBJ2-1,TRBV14,TGTGCCAGCAGCCAAGGGTGGTCGGGTTATGAGCAGTTCTTC,CASSQGWSGYEQFF
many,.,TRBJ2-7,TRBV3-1,TGTGCCAGCAGCCGGGGGACAAGTACCTACGAGCAGTACTTC,CASSRGTSTYEQYF
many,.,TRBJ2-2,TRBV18,TGTGCCAGCTCACCACCCAGCGGTAACACCGGGGAGCTGTTTTTT,CASSPPSGNTGELFF
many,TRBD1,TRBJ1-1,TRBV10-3,TGTGCCACCAGAAGGACAGGCGATCTTGATAACACTGAAGCTTTCTTT,CATRRTGDLDNTEAFF
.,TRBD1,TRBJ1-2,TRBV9,TGTGCCAGCAGCGTAGCAGCGGGACAGGGAATCTATGGCTACACCTTC,CASSVAAGQGIYGYTF
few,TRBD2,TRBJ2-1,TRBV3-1,TGTGCCAGCAGCCAAGCGGCAGGACTAGCGGGAGGGCCAGCCTACAATGAGCAGTTCTTC,CASSQAAGLAGGPAYNEQFF
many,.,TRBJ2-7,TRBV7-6,TGTGCCAGCAGCTCACCCCCTTTCCACGAGCAGTACTTC,CASSSPPFHEQYF
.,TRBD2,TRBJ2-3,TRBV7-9,TGTGCCAGCAGCCTATCCTGGACTAGCGGGGGGCCGAAAGATACGCAGTATTTT,CASSLSWTSGGPKDTQYF
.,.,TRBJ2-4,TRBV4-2,TGTGCCAGCAGCCAGAGGGGGGACCTAGCCAAAAACATTCAGTACTTC,CASSQRGDLAKNIQYF
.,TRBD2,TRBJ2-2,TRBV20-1,TGCAGTGCTCGACCCCCCCCCGGGACTAGCGCGAGGGTGAACACCGGGGAGCTGTTTTTT,CSARPPPGTSARVNTGELFF
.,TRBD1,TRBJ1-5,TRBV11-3,TGTGCCAGCAGCTTAAATGCGACAGGGGCCCGAGGGAAGCCCCAGCATTTT,CASSLNATGARGKPQHF
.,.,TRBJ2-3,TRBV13,TGTGCCAGCACTTTAAACCGGGGCGGTAGCACAGATACGCAGTATTTT,CASTLNRGGSTDTQYF
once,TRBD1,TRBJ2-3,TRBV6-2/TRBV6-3,TGTGCCAGCAGTTACGCGGACAGGAGAAGCACAGATACGCAGTATTTT,CASSYADRRSTDTQYF
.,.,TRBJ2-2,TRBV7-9,TGTGCCAGCAGCACCCCGCTCGGTGCGGTCGGGGAGCTGTTTTTT,CASSTPLGAVGELFF
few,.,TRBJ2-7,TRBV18,TGTGCCAGTTCGGACTCTGAAGGGAGGGAGCAGTACTTC,CASSDSEGREQYF
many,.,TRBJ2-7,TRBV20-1,TGCAGTGCTAGAGCGGGGATCTACGAGCAGTACTTC,CSARAGIYEQYF
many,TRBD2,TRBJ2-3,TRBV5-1,TGCGCCAGCAGCTTAACTAGCGGGGGGACAATCACAGATACGCAGTATTTT,CASSLTSGGTITDTQYF
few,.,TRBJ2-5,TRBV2,TGTGCCAGCATCCCCCAGGTTACGGTTGGAGAGACCCAGTACTTC,CASIPQVTVGETQYF
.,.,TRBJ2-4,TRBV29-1,TGCAGCGTTGAGAAATACAGGAAGGGAGACATTCAGTACTTC,CSVEKYRKGDIQYF